This entry features one T cell receptor (beta chain) sequence. Antigen unknown. This beta chain represents an off-target read in a library built for alpha chains; its size is of limited meaning. Via MiXCR, TCRdb re-called the 5' RACE reads, giving one row per CDR3 protein. The repertoire includes about 3,100 distinct CDR3 sequences, 10% to 12% of them detected once, and about 12% sits in the top ten. The entry originates in a study of spatial heterogeneity in lung cancer. Study context: Counts of TCR transcripts in tumor regions tracked strongly with a T cell module score that came from matched bulk RNA-seq. In the raw reads, each unique TCR and UMI combination was present more than ten times on average. Findings and limits, study-wide: Counts of expanded alpha and beta TCRs within tumors tracked the tumor nonsynonymous mutation count.

There are 15 residues in the CDR3. Germline V CDR1 and CDR2: SNHLY, FYNNEI. V shed 6 bases and J shed 6 bases, with 18 bases lying between them. Specified time point: sample taken at primary tumor resection. Sequencing covered unsorted whole RNA taken from tumor, nontumor lung or frozen PBMC. The sample was lung tumor tissue, taken at surgery. This sequence originates from a male donor with early-stage non-small cell lung cancer. The J gene is TRBJ2-1, the V gene TRBV2; no definite D call. CDR3 in DNA: TGTGCCAGCAGCCAATGGGCTATAGGGCTCAATGAGCAGTTCTTC. It translates to CASSQWAIGLNEQFF.